The clone carrying this T cell receptor beta chain was counted at least ten times. Read sequence stops 3 residues before the CDR3 end, and the germline J gene provides the missing end. This specimen comes from a study of T cell clonality in common variable immunodeficiency. Caucasian heritage predominated among both patients and controls. The germline CDR1 and CDR2 sequences are SNHLY and FYNNEI. Deletions cut 3 bases from V and 1 base from J, with 7 bases between. The CDR3 totals 14 residues. Sequenced by immunoSEQ multiplex PCR; TCRdb stores in-frame clones only, minus some. The sample contains 25,000 to 35,000 clones, none of them singletons.

The sequenced material came from peripheral blood mononuclear cells. The chain couples TRBV2 to TRBJ1-5; a possible D gene is TRBD1 (6 bases). This TCR was recovered from a person aged 18 to 69 in good health. The sequenced CDR3 bases are TGTGCCAGCAGTGACGGACAGAGCAATCAGCCC. Translation gives CASSDGQSNQP. The full CDR3 protein reads CASSDGQSNQPQHF.